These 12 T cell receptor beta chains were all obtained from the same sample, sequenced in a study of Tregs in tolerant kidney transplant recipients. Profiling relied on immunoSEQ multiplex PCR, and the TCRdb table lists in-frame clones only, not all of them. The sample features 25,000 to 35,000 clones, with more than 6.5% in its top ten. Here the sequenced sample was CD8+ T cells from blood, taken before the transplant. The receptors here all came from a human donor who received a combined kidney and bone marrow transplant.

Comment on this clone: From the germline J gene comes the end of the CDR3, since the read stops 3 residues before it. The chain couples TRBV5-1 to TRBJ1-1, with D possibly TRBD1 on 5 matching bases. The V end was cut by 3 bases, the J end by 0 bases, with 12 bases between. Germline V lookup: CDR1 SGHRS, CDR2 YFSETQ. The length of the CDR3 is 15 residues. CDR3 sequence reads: CASSSPDTMNTEAFF. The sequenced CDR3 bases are TGCGCCAGCAGCTCCCCGGACACCATGAACACTGAA.

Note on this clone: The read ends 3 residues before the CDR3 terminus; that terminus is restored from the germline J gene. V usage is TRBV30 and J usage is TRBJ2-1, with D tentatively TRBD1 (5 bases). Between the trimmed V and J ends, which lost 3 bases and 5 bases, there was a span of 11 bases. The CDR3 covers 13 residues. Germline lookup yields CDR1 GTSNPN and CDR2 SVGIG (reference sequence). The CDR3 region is CAWRGGANNEQFF. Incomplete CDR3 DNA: TGTGCCTGGAGAGGTGGGGCGAACAATGAG.

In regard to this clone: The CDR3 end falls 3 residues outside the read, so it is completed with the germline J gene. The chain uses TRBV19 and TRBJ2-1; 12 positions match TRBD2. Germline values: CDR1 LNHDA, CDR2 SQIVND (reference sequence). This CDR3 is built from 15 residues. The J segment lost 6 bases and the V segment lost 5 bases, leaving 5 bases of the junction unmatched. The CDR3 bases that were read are TGTGCCAGTAGTGATTGGACTAGCGGGGCCAATGAG. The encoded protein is CASSDWTSGANE. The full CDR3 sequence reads CASSDWTSGANEQFF. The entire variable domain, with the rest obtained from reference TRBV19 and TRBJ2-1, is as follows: DGGITQSPKYLFRKEGQNVTLSCEQNLNHDAMYWYRQDPGQGLRLIYYSQIVNDFQKGDIAEGYSVSREKKESFPLTVTSAQKNPTAFYLCASSDWTSGANEQFFGPGTRLTVL.

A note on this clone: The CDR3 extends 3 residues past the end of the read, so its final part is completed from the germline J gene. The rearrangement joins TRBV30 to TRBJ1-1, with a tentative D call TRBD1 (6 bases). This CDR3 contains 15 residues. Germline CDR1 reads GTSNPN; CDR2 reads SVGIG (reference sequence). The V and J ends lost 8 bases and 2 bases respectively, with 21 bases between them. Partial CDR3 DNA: TGTGCCCGGACACTCGGCGGAGGGGGAAACACTGAA. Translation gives CARTLGGGGNTE. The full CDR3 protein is CARTLGGGGNTEAFF.

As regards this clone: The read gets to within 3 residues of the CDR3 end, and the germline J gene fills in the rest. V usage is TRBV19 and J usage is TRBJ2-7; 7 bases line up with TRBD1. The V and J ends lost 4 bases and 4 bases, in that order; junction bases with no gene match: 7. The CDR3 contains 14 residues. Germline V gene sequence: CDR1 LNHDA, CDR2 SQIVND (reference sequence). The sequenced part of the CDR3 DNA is TGTGCCAGTAGTAATCTGGACAGGTCGTACGAG. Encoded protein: CASSNLDRSYE. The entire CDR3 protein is CASSNLDRSYEQYF.

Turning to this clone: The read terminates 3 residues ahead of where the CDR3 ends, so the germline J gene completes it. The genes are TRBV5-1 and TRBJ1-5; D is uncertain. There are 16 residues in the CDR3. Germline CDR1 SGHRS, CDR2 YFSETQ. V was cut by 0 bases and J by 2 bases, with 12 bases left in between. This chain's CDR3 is CASSLVGRPGNQPQHF. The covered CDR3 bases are TGCGCCAGCAGCTTGGTGGGCAGGCCTGGCAATCAGCCC. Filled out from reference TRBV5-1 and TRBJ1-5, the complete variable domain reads KAGVTQTPRYLIKTRGQQVTLSCSPISGHRSVSWYQQTPGQGLQFLFEYFSETQRNKGNFPGRFSGRQFSNSRSEMNVSTLELGDSALYLCASSLVGRPGNQPQHFGDGTRLSIL.

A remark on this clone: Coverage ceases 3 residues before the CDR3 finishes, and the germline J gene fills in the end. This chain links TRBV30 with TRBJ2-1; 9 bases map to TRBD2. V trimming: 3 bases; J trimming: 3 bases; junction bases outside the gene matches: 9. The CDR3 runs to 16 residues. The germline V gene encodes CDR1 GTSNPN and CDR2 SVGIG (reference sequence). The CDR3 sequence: CAWRPLAGAVYNEQFF. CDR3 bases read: TGTGCCTGGAGGCCGTTAGCGGGAGCGGTCTACAATGAG.

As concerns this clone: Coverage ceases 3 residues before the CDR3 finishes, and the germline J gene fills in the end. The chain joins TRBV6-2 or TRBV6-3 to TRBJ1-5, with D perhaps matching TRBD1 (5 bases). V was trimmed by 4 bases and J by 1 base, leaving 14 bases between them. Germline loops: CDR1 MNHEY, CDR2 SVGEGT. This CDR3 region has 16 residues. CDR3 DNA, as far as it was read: TGTGCCAGCAGTTTCCTGGGGGGTGGCAGCAATCAGCCC. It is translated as CASSFLGGGSNQP. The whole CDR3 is CASSFLGGGSNQPQHF.

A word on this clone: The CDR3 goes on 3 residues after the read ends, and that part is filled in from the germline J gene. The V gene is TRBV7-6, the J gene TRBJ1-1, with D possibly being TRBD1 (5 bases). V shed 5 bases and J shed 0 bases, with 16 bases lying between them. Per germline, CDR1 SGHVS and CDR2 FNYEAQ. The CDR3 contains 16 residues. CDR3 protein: CASSPETAPLNTEAFF. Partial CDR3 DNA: TGTGCCAGCAGCCCAGAGACAGCTCCTTTGAACACTGAA.

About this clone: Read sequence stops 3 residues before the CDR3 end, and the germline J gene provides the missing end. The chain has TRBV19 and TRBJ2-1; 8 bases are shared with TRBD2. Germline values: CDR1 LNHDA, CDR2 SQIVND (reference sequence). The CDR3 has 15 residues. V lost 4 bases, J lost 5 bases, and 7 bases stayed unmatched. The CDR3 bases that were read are TGTGCCAGTAGTACCGACGGGGGGGTGCACAATGAG. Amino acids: CASSTDGGVHNE. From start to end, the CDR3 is CASSTDGGVHNEQFF.

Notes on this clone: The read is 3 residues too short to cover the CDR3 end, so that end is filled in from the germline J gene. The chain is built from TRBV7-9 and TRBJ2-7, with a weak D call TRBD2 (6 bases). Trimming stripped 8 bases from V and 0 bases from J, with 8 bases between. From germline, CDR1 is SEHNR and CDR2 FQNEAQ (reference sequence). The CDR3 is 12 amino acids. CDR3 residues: CASGSGSYEQYF. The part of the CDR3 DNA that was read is TGTGCCAGCGGTAGCGGCTCCTACGAG.

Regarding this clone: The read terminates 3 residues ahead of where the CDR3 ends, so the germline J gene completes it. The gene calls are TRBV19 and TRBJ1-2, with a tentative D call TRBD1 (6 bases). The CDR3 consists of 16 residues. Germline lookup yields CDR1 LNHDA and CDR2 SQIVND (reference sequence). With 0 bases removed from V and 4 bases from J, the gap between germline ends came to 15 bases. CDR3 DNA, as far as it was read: TGTGCCAGTAGTATAGAGGCGACAGGAAGCCCCTATGGC. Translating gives CASSIEATGSPYG. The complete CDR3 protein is CASSIEATGSPYGYTF.